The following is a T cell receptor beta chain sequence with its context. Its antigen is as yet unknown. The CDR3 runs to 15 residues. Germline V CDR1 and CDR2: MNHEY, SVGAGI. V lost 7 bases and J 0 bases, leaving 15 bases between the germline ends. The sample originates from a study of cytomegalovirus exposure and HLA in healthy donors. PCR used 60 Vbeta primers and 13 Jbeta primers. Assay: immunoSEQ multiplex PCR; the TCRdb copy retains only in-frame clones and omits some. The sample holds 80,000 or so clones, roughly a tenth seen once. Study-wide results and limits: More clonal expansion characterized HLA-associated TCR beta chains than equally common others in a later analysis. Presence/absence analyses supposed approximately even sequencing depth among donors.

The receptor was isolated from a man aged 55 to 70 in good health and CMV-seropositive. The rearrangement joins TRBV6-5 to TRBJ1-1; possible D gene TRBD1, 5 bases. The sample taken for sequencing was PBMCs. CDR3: CASTETVTLNTEAFF. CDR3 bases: TGTGCCAGCACAGAGACAGTGACCTTGAACACTGAAGCTTTCTTT.